The text below deals with one T cell receptor beta chain. Its antigen is currently unknown. Cells were frozen in aliquots of around 500,000, and one aliquot per fraction was sequenced. This specimen belongs to a study of coeliac disease. Study conclusions and caveats: Cross-contamination between intraepithelial and lamina propria cells was possible. The authors judged this method unsuitable for unbiased gliadin-specific T cell detection.

Assay: immunoSEQ multiplex PCR; the TCRdb copy retains only in-frame clones and omits some. The sample lists about 6,500 clones; about 59% were seen once. This CDR3 contains 18 residues. V dropped 1 base and J dropped 8 bases, with 23 bases sitting between them. Germline CDR1 is MGHRA and CDR2 is YSYEKL. The source is a man aged 55 to 70 with celiac disease on a gluten-free diet. Sequencing was performed on lymphocytes from the gut lamina propria. V gene TRBV4-1 combines with J gene TRBJ1-4; D gene ambiguous. The CDR3 loop reads CASSQVTTATYSGEKLFF. For the CDR3, the DNA is TGCGCCAGCAGCCAAGTAACCACCGCCACCTACTCGGGGGAAAAACTGTTTTTT.